This T cell receptor beta chain emerged from a study of T-cell memory formation after mild COVID-19. Employing constant-segment primers, 5'RACE generated TCR alpha and TCR beta cDNA libraries bearing sample barcodes and UMIs. Each CDR3 protein gets one entry after TCRdb re-called the 5' RACE reads with MiXCR. In the table there are approximately 580,000 distinct CDR3 sequences, roughly 20% of which are singletons. V lost 3 bases to trimming and J lost 3 bases, with 12 bases between them. The CDR3 has 15 amino acids. The study's findings and limits: Some responding clones appeared in pre-infection memory, suggesting cross-reactive memory joined. Contracting CD8+ clones were enriched in EMRA, CD4+ mainly in CM and EM.

This clonotype was observed a few times. The antigen remains unidentified. The sequencing input was PBMCs or a T cell subset sorted from them (not recorded which). The chain uses TRBV12-3 or TRBV12-4 and TRBJ2-1, with unresolved D. The sequence came from an adult woman who had mild COVID-19 (a few samples of this study predate the infection). Cell type and time point are not known. The CDR3 coding sequence is TGTGCCAGCAGTTTGGTACACACCTACTACAATGAGCAGTTCTTC. Protein sequence: CASSLVHTYYNEQFF.